This T cell receptor (beta chain) was sequenced for a study of shared clonotypes between healthy human individuals. Concerning this clone: Its antigen is undetermined.

In the original workflow: Junction-only sequences without quality scores were provided by ImmunoSEQ, so filtering was different. Profiling relied on immunoSEQ multiplex PCR, and the TCRdb table lists in-frame clones only, not all of them. That table gives V, J and clone size, and the DNA gave D and trimming. This sample carries some 2,100,000 clones, roughly 91% of them seen once, and the ten largest clones take around 1.7%. Naive CD8 isolation took CD45RO-negative cells positively selected for CCR7 and excluded terminally differentiated effector memory CD45RA+ cells. Findings and caveats of the study: Estimated richness was generally greater in naive than memory subsets. Compared with clonotypes that all four donors shared, non-shared clonotypes had lower generation probabilities. Blood was the only sampled material, and tissue repertoires likely differ.

The TCR was taken from a young man in good health. Some clones in this sample may be carry-over from other donors' samples. The sample consisted of naive CD8+ T cells from PBMCs.

Here the CDR3 reads CASSQGDGSNQPQHF. DNA for the CDR3: TGTGCCAGCAGCCAAGGGGACGGTAGCAATCAGCCCCAGCATTTT. J is TRBJ1-5 and V is TRBV4-2, with D perhaps TRBD1 (5 bases). The CDR3 length is 15 residues. The V end was cut by 1 base, the J end by 0 bases, with 7 bases between. Germline CDR1 and CDR2: LGHNA and YNFKEQ.